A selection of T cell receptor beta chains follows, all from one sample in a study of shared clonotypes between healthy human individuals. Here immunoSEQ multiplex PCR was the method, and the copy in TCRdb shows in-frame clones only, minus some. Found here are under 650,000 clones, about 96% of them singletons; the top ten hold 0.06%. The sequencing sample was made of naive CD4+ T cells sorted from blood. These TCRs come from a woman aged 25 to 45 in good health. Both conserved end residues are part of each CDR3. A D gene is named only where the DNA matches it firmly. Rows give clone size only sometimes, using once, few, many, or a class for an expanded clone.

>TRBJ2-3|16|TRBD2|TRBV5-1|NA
CASSWGLAYSTDTQYF
TGCGCCAGCAGCTGGGGACTAGCGTATAGCACAGATACGCAGTATTTT
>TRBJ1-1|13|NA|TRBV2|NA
CASTVESNTEAFF
TGTGCCAGCACGGTCGAATCGAACACTGAAGCTTTCTTT
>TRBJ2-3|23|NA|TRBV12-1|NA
CASSFSTGLAGVSGALSTDTQYF
TGTGCCAGCAGCTTTTCGACCGGACTAGCGGGGGTGAGTGGGGCCCTTAGCACAGATACGCAGTATTTT
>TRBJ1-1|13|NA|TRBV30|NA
CAWSVRVNTEAFF
TGTGCCTGGAGTGTACGGGTGAACACTGAAGCTTTCTTT
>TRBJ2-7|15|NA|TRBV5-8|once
CASSSGPMGTYEQYF
TGTGCCAGCAGCTCCGGGCCCATGGGCACCTACGAGCAGTACTTC
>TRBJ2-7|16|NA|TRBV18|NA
CASSLATGTRTYEQYF
TGTGCCAGCTCACTTGCGACCGGGACAAGAACCTACGAGCAGTACTTC
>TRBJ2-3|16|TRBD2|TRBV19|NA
CASSRTSGRSTDTQYF
TGTGCCAGTAGTAGAACTAGCGGGAGGAGCACAGATACGCAGTATTTT
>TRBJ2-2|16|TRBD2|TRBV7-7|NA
CASSPLAGAGTGELFF
TGTGCCAGCAGCCCCCTTGCGGGAGCGGGCACCGGGGAGCTGTTTTTT
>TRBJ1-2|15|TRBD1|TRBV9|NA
CASSGTGGASYGYTF
TGTGCCAGCAGCGGGACAGGGGGCGCAAGCTATGGCTACACCTTC
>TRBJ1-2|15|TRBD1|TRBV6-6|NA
CASSPRTGRTGGYTF
TGTGCCAGCAGTCCACGGACAGGGAGGACTGGGGGCTACACCTTC
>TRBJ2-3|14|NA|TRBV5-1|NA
CASSLVTGTDTQYF
TGCGCCAGCAGCTTGGTTACAGGGACAGATACGCAGTATTTT
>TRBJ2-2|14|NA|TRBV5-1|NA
CASSLALSDGVLFF
TGCGCCAGCAGCTTGGCCCTATCGGACGGTGTGCTGTTTTTT
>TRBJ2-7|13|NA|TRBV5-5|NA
CASRKSETGEQYF
TGTGCCAGCAGAAAAAGCGAGACTGGTGAGCAGTACTTC
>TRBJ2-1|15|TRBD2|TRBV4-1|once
CASSQSGRQGNEQFF
TGCGCCAGCAGCCAGAGCGGGAGGCAAGGAAATGAGCAGTTCTTC
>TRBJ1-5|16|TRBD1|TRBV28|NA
CATYRQGAYPIEPQHF
TGTGCCACCTACCGACAGGGGGCGTACCCTATAGAGCCCCAGCATTTT